These T cell receptor beta chains were read from a single sample in a study of identical twins. Each CDR3 protein is one row after TCRdb ran MiXCR on the 5' RACE reads. The sample yields 1.5 million to 2 million distinct CDR3 sequences, about 32% seen once. The sequenced material came from cord blood. These receptors were collected from a newborn girl in good health. Both conserved end residues are part of each CDR3. A D gene is named only where the DNA matches it firmly. Part of the rows lack a size; the others show once, few, many or a class for expanded clones.

V	D	size	J	CDR3	DNA
TRBV24-1	NA	NA	TRBJ2-3	CATSAGGADTQYF	TGTGCCACCAGTGCCGGGGGAGCAGATACGCAGTATTTT
TRBV5-1	TRBD2	few	TRBJ2-7	CASSSRTSGGAQYYEQYF	TGCGCCAGCAGCTCACGCACTAGCGGGGGGGCCCAATACTACGAGCAGTACTTC
TRBV25-1	NA	few	TRBJ1-1	CASRLAAEAFF	TGTGCCAGCCGGTTGGCCGCTGAAGCTTTCTTT
TRBV4-1	TRBD1	NA	TRBJ1-4	CASSQGWRTGDEKLFF	TGCGCCAGCAGCCAAGGTTGGAGGACAGGGGATGAAAAACTGTTTTTT
TRBV2	NA	few	TRBJ2-5	CASRLSYIIQETQYF	TGTGCCAGCAGACTTTCCTACATCATACAAGAGACCCAGTACTTC
TRBV14	NA	once	TRBJ1-2	CASSQAGREYYGYTF	TGTGCCAGCAGCCAAGCGGGGCGTGAATACTATGGCTACACCTTC
TRBV27	NA	NA	TRBJ2-7	CASSPYTGYEQYF	TGTGCCAGCAGTCCTTACACGGGCTACGAGCAGTACTTC
TRBV28	TRBD2	few	TRBJ2-1	CASSSSTSGGVYNEQFF	TGTGCCAGCAGTTCTAGCACTAGCGGGGGGGTTTACAATGAGCAGTTCTTC
TRBV5-5	TRBD2	NA	TRBJ2-1	CASSLAGAGPLTYNEQFF	TGTGCCAGCAGCTTGGCCGGAGCGGGGCCCCTTACATACAATGAGCAGTTCTTC
TRBV24-1	TRBD1	NA	TRBJ2-7	CATSTGQGAYEQYF	TGTGCCACCAGTACCGGACAGGGGGCTTACGAGCAGTACTTC
TRBV6-5	NA	NA	TRBJ2-7	CASSYGDREQYF	TGTGCCAGCAGTTACGGCGATAGGGAGCAGTACTTC
TRBV14	NA	NA	TRBJ2-7	CASSQGPASTYEQYF	TGTGCCAGCAGCCAAGGCCCAGCCAGTACCTACGAGCAGTACTTC
TRBV20-1	TRBD2	NA	TRBJ2-5	CSARPGLGWETQYF	TGCAGTGCTAGGCCCGGACTAGGTTGGGAGACCCAGTACTTC
TRBV2	NA	NA	TRBJ2-7	CASRRDRSYEQYF	TGTGCCAGCAGGCGGGACAGATCCTACGAGCAGTACTTC
TRBV10-3	TRBD1	few	TRBJ2-1	CAISETGEPEQFF	TGTGCCATCAGTGAGACAGGGGAGCCTGAGCAGTTCTTC
TRBV24-1	TRBD2	NA	TRBJ2-3	CATRRRGGGTDTQYF	TGTGCCACCAGGCGACGCGGGGGGGGCACAGATACGCAGTATTTT
TRBV27	TRBD2	NA	TRBJ2-7	CASSLGSSGRPYNEQYF	TGTGCCAGCAGTTTAGGGTCTAGCGGGAGACCCTACAATGAGCAGTACTTC
TRBV29-1	NA	NA	TRBJ2-2	CSVEPEGFNTGELFF	TGCAGCGTTGAACCCGAGGGTTTTAACACCGGGGAGCTGTTTTTT
TRBV18	TRBD2	many	TRBJ2-1	CASSPGGDEQFF	TGTGCCAGCAGCCCCGGGGGGGATGAGCAGTTCTTC
TRBV5-1	NA	many	TRBJ2-1	CASSFVGNEQFF	TGCGCCAGCAGCTTCGTCGGGAATGAGCAGTTCTTC
TRBV5-1	TRBD1	NA	TRBJ1-1	CASIPQGANTEAFF	TGCGCCAGCATCCCACAGGGGGCGAACACTGAAGCTTTCTTT
TRBV28	TRBD2	NA	TRBJ2-7	CASSFLGLAGERYF	TGTGCCAGCAGTTTTCTCGGACTAGCGGGCGAGCGGTACTTC
TRBV11-2	TRBD2	NA	TRBJ2-2	CASSPRGGVNTGELFF	TGTGCCAGCAGCCCCCGGGGGGGAGTCAACACCGGGGAGCTGTTTTTT
TRBV6-1	NA	once	TRBJ1-5	CASSRNYSNQPQHF	TGTGCCAGCAGTCGTAATTATAGCAATCAGCCCCAGCATTTT
TRBV12-3/TRBV12-4	NA	NA	TRBJ2-7	CASTSRGSYEQYF	TGTGCCAGCACCTCCCGGGGCTCCTACGAGCAGTACTTC
TRBV3-1	NA	NA	TRBJ2-7	CASSQERGRSYEQYF	TGTGCCAGCAGCCAAGAGCGCGGCCGGTCCTACGAGCAGTACTTC
TRBV5-1	TRBD1	few	TRBJ1-5	CASSLIGQASNQPQHF	TGCGCCAGCAGTTTAATCGGACAGGCTAGCAATCAGCCCCAGCATTTT
TRBV13	NA	NA	TRBJ2-1	CASSLRRWRVSYNEQFF	TGTGCCAGCAGCTTACGAAGGTGGAGGGTCTCCTACAATGAGCAGTTCTTC
TRBV29-1	NA	many	TRBJ1-2	CSVENTANYGYTF	TGCAGCGTTGAAAATACGGCTAACTATGGCTACACCTTC
TRBV20-1	TRBD2	few	TRBJ2-1	CSPRGLAYNEQFF	TGCAGTCCGCGGGGGTTAGCCTACAATGAGCAGTTCTTC
TRBV9	TRBD2	NA	TRBJ2-1	CASSPRLAGRVGNEQFF	TGTGCCAGCAGCCCCCGACTAGCGGGGAGGGTAGGAAATGAGCAGTTCTTC
TRBV15	NA	NA	TRBJ2-5	CATSREGEETQYF	TGTGCCACCAGCAGAGAAGGTGAAGAGACCCAGTACTTC
TRBV9	TRBD2	NA	TRBJ2-4	CASSGRTSEKNIQYF	TGTGCCAGCAGCGGCCGGACTAGCGAGAAAAACATTCAGTACTTC
TRBV27	NA	NA	TRBJ2-7	CAIGKAQANEQYF	TGTGCCATCGGCAAGGCACAAGCTAACGAGCAGTACTTC
TRBV20-1	TRBD2	NA	TRBJ2-1	CSARDPSGGRYEQFF	TGCAGTGCTAGAGATCCTAGCGGGGGACGCTATGAGCAGTTCTTC
TRBV21-1	NA	NA	TRBJ2-1	CASNPLAGIIDGQFF	TGTGCCAGCAACCCACTAGCGGGAATAATAGATGGGCAGTTCTTC
TRBV5-1	TRBD2	NA	TRBJ2-3	CASSPTGGPPDTQYF	TGCGCCAGCAGCCCGACGGGGGGGCCTCCAGATACGCAGTATTTT
TRBV7-2	NA	few	TRBJ2-7	CASSLEEWSYEQYF	TGTGCCAGCAGCTTAGAAGAGTGGTCCTACGAGCAGTACTTC
TRBV20-1	NA	NA	TRBJ2-5	CSASTGWETQYF	TGCAGTGCTAGTACAGGTTGGGAGACCCAGTACTTC
TRBV6-5	NA	NA	TRBJ2-3	CASILGDTQYF	TGTGCCAGCATCCTTGGGGATACGCAGTATTTT
TRBV29-1	TRBD1	few	TRBJ2-7	CSVEAPGTGILYEQYF	TGCAGCGTTGAAGCTCCGGGGACAGGGATCCTTTACGAGCAGTACTTC
TRBV5-1	TRBD1	NA	TRBJ2-1	CASSEQQGNEQFF	TGCGCCAGCAGCGAGCAACAGGGGAATGAGCAGTTCTTC
TRBV2	NA	NA	TRBJ1-4	CASRSRQVNEKLFF	TGTGCCAGCCGGAGTAGACAGGTTAATGAAAAACTGTTTTTT
TRBV28	NA	few	TRBJ1-1	CASSWITEAFF	TGTGCCAGCAGTTGGATCACTGAAGCTTTCTTT
TRBV9	NA	NA	TRBJ2-4	CASSVGGSGAKNIQYF	TGTGCCAGCAGCGTAGGTGGCTCGGGGGCCAAAAACATTCAGTACTTC